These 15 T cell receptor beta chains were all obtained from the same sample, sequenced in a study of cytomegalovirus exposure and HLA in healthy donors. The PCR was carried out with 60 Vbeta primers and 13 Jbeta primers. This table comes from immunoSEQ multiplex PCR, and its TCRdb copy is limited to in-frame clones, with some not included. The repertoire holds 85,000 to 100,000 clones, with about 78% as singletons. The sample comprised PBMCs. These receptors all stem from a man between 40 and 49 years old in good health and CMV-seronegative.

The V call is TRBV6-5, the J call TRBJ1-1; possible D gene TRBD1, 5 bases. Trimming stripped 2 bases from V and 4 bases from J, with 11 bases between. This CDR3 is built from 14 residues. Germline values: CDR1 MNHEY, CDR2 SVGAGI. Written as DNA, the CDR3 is TGTGCCAGCAGTTACAGTAGCGGGGGCACTGAAGCTTTCTTT. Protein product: CASSYSSGGTEAFF.

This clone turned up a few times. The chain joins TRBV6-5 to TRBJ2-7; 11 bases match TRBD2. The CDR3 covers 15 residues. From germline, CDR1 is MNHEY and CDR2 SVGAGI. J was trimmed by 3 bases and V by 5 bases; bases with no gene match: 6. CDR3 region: CASSIQGTSGYEQYF. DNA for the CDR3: TGTGCCAGCAGTATACAAGGGACTAGCGGCTACGAGCAGTACTTC.

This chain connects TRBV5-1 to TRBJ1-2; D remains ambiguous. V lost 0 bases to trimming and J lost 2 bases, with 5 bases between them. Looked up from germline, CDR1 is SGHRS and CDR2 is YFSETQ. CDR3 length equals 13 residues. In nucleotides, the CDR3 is TGCGCCAGCAGCTTGGGGGCCAACTATGGCTACACCTTC. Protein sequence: CASSLGANYGYTF.

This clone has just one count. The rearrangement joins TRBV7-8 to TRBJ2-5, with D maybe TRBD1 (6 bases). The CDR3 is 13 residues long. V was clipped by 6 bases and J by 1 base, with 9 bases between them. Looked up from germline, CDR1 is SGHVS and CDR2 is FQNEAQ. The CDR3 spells CASRRQAQETQYF. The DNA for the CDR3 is TGTGCCAGCAGACGACAGGCCCAAGAGACCCAGTACTTC. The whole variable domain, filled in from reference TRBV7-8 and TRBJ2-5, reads GAGVSQSPRYKVAKRGQDVALRCDPISGHVSLFWYQQALGQGPEFLTYFQNEAQLDKSGLPSDRFFAERPEGSVSTLKIQRTQQEDSAVYLCASRRQAQETQYFGPGTRLLVL.

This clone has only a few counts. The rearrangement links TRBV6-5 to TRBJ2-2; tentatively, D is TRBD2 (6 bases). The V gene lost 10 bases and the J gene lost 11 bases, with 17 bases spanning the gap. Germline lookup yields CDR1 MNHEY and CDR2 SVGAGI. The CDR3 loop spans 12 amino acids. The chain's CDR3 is CATTPETSELFF. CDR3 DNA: TGTGCCACTACTCCTGAGACTAGTGAGCTGTTTTTT.

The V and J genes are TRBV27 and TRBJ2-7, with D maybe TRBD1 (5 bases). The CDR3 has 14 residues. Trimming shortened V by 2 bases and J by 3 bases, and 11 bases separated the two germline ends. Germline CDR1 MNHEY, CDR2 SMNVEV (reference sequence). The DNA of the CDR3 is TGTGCCAGCAGTTTAGGCAGGGTGGGCTACGAGCAGTACTTC. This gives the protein CASSLGRVGYEQYF.

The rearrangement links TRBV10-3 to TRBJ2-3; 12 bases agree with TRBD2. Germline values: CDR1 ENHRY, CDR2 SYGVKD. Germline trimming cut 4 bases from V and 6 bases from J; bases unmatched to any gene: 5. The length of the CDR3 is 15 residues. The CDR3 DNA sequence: TGTGCCATCAGTGTGACTAGCGGGGGAGGGGATACGCAGTATTTT. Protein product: CAISVTSGGGDTQYF.

The CDR3 here is CASTRDTSAGELFF. In DNA, the CDR3 is TGTGCCAGCACCCGGGACACTTCCGCCGGGGAGCTGTTTTTT. V gene TRBV6-1 combines with J gene TRBJ2-2, with D possibly matching TRBD1 (6 bases). Looked up from germline, CDR1 is MNHNS and CDR2 is SASEGT. V was clipped by 7 bases and J by 6 bases, with 15 bases between them. This CDR3 spans 14 amino acids.

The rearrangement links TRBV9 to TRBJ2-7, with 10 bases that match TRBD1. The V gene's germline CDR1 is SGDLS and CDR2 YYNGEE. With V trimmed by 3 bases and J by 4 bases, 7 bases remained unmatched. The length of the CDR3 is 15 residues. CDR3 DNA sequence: TGTGCCAGCAGCGACGGGACAGGGGTGGTTTACGAGCAGTACTTC. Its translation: CASSDGTGVVYEQYF.

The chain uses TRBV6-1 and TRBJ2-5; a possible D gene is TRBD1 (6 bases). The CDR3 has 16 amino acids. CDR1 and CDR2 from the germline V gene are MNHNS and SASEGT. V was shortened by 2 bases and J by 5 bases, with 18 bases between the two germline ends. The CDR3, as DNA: TGTGCCAGCAGTGAATGGACAGTCTACCACCCCGAGACCCAGTACTTC. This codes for CASSEWTVYHPETQYF.

The CDR3 sequence is CASSQDRTAHGEKLFF. CDR3 in DNA: TGTGCCAGCAGCCAAGATAGGACAGCTCACGGTGAAAAACTGTTTTTT. The gene calls are TRBV14 and TRBJ1-4; tentative D call: TRBD1 (6 bases). Per germline, CDR1 SGHDN and CDR2 FVKESK. The length of the CDR3 is 16 residues. V lost 0 bases, J lost 7 bases, and 15 bases lay in between.

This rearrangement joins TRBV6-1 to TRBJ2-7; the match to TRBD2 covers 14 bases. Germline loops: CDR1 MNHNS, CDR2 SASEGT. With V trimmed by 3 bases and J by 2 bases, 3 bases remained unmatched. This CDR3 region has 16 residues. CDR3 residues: CASSDPGLAGAYEQYF. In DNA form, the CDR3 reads TGTGCCAGCAGTGACCCGGGACTAGCGGGAGCCTACGAGCAGTACTTC.

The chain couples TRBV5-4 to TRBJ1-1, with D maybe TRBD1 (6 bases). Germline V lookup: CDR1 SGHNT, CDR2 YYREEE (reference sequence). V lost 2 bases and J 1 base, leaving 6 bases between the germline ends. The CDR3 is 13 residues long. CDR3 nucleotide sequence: TGTGCCAGCAGCTTAGGGGGGAACACTGAAGCTTTCTTT. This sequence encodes CASSLGGNTEAFF.

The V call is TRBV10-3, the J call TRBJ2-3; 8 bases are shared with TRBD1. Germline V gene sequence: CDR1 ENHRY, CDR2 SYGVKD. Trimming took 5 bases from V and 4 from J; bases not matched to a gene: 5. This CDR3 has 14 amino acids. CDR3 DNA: TGTGCCATCAGTTTTAAACAGGGGGCAGATACGCAGTATTTT. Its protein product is CAISFKQGADTQYF.

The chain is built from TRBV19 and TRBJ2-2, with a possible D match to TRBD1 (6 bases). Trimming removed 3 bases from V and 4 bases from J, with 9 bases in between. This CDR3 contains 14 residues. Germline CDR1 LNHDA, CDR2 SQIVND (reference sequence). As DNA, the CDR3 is TGTGCCAGTAGTATTACAGGGAGCACCGGGGAGCTGTTTTTT. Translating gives CASSITGSTGELFF.